This record concerns one T cell receptor beta chain sequence. The antigen is undetermined. The source of the sample is a study of cytotoxic CD8 clonotypes in ibrutinib-treated CLL. Looking at the study overall: Response material was collected after a median 12 months of treatment, range 6 to 36.

Findings of the study overall: There were few public clonotypes, and on treatment they contracted or stayed stable. Exceeding age-matched healthy donors, baseline clonality also tracked the counts of circulating CD8+ T cells.

T cells were sequenced at a targeted depth of 1 in 200,000 to 1 in 1 million. The repertoire was sequenced with immunoSEQ multiplex PCR; TCRdb's copy has only in-frame clones and lacks some. The repertoire has about 200,000 clones, 60% to 80% of them found once; the top ten carry more than 9.5%. The CDR3 length is 12 residues. Germline CDR1 is GTSNPN and CDR2 is SVGIG (reference sequence). The TCR was taken from a human donor with chronic lymphocytic leukemia. The sequenced sample was PBMCs, obtained after 12 months of ibrutinib treatment. The chain carries TRBV30 and TRBJ1-2; TRBD1 might be the D (6 bases). CDR3 protein: CAYTRTVYGYTF. CDR3 nucleotide sequence: TGTGCTTATACACGGACAGTCTATGGCTACACCTTC.